Detailed here is one T cell receptor beta chain. This specimen comes from a study of T cells in Graves' hyperthyroidism and ophthalmopathy. Trimming pared 7 bases from V and 4 bases from J, leaving 16 bases between. This CDR3 is built from 14 residues. In germline, CDR1 is SQVTM, CDR2 ANQGSEA. TCR beta CDR3 region amplification was performed from RNA transcripts. The primer set for the first-round RT-PCR of the TCR CDR3 was HTBI. TCRdb analysed the multiplex PCR reads with MiXCR anew, one entry per CDR3 protein. The table shows fewer than 650,000 distinct CDR3 sequences, with 14% occurring only once. Sequenced input: blood. This clonotype was sampled from a young woman with Graves' ophthalmopathy. The chain recombines TRBV29-1 with TRBJ2-2; D possibly corresponds to TRBD1 (5 bases). CDR3 residues: CSAQPWGPTGELFF. DNA for the CDR3: TGCAGCGCCCAGCCCTGGGGCCCCACCGGGGAGCTGTTTTTT.